This T cell receptor beta chain was recorded in a study of CD8 T cells in ankylosing spondylitis. Study outcomes and limitations: Ankylosing spondylitis blood appeared to carry a characteristic TCR beta motif of roughly eight highly homologous variants.

This clonotype has just a few counts. Its specificity is unknown. Unmatched junction bases numbered 9, after V lost 2 bases and J lost 6 bases. This CDR3 has 16 amino acids. Germline CDR1 is SGHTA and CDR2 is FQGTGA. In TCRdb, the 5' RACE reads were re-called with MiXCR into one record per CDR3 protein. The sample yields around 480,000 distinct CDR3 sequences, roughly 15% seen once. The specimen sequenced was blood, either unsorted or a sorted T cell fraction (not recorded which). The receptor was derived from a male donor with ankylosing spondylitis. The chain carries TRBV7-3 and TRBJ2-2, with 7 positions matching TRBD2. The CDR3 nucleotides are TGTGCCAGCAGCTTATCGTCAGCGGGGTTGGCCGGGGAGCTGTTTTTT. Translating gives CASSLSSAGLAGELFF. Full variable domain (outside the CDR3, taken from reference TRBV7-3 and TRBJ2-2): GAGVSQTPSNKVTEKGKYVELRCDPISGHTALYWYRQSLGQGPEFLIYFQGTGAADDSGLPNDRFFAVRPEGSVSTLKIQRTERGDSAVYLCASSLSSAGLAGELFFGEGSRLTVL.